A single sample is the source of the 8 T cell receptor beta chains below, sequenced in a study of identical twins. TCRdb called the 5' RACE reads again in MiXCR, with one record for every CDR3 protein. In the table there are around 500,000 distinct CDR3 sequences, approximately 14% of which are singletons. The data were also submitted as part of a second study, on yellow fever vaccine responses in identical twins.

The sequencing input was CD4+ T cells sorted from blood. All receptors derive from a woman aged 18-30 years in good health.

This clonotype was seen more than once but under ten times. The chain couples TRBV12-3 or TRBV12-4 to TRBJ2-5, with D hard to call. V shed 2 bases and J shed 5 bases, with 9 bases lying between them. CDR3 length equals 13 residues. The CDR3 nucleotides read TGTGCCAGCAGTTTACGAGGCTCCGAGACCCAGTACTTC. Translating it yields CASSLRGSETQYF.

This clonotype was observed many times. The V gene is TRBV5-1, the J gene TRBJ2-3, with 13 bases lining up with TRBD2. The V segment lost 3 bases and the J segment 1 base; nucleotides outside the gene matches: 2. Germline V gene sequence: CDR1 SGHRS, CDR2 YFSETQ. The CDR3 runs 16 residues. CDR3 region: CASSSGLAGRTDTQYF. Written as DNA, the CDR3 is TGCGCCAGCAGCTCGGGACTAGCGGGACGCACAGATACGCAGTATTTT.

This chain connects TRBV5-4 to TRBJ2-3; D not resolved. The germline gives CDR1 SGHNT, CDR2 YYREEE (reference sequence). The CDR3 has 13 amino acids. Trimming removed 6 bases at V and 1 base at J, with 9 bases between. CDR3 amino acids: CASIPRGTDTQYF. In DNA form, the CDR3 reads TGTGCCAGCATCCCAAGGGGCACAGATACGCAGTATTTT.

The chain employs TRBV19 and TRBJ2-1, with a weak D call TRBD1 (6 bases). V lost 3 bases and J lost 2, with 17 bases in between. Germline V gene sequence: CDR1 LNHDA, CDR2 SQIVND (reference sequence). The CDR3 extends over 17 amino acids. CDR3 DNA: TGTGCCAGTAGTATGGCCCCCGGGACAAAGACCTACAATGAGCAGTTCTTC. The encoded protein is CASSMAPGTKTYNEQFF.

This clonotype was detected a few times. CDR3 nucleotide sequence: TGTGCCAGCACCTACGGTTCCGGGTATACGCAGTATTTT. Its translation is CASTYGSGYTQYF. The chain combines TRBV6-1 with TRBJ2-3; no definite D call. Germline loops: CDR1 MNHNS, CDR2 SASEGT. V lost 7 bases to trimming and J lost 7 bases, with 15 bases between them. This CDR3 region has 13 residues.

The rearrangement joins TRBV7-2 to TRBJ1-3; D is unresolved. CDR1 is SGHTA, CDR2 FQGNSA, per germline. The CDR3 runs 14 residues. Between the trimmed V and J ends, which lost 2 bases and 4 bases, there was a span of 9 bases. CDR3 in DNA: TGTGCCAGCAGCTTATTATCCGGAGGAAACACCATATATTTT. This translates into CASSLLSGGNTIYF. The full variable domain, its missing parts supplied by reference TRBV7-2 and TRBJ1-3, is GAGVSQSPSNKVTEKGKDVELRCDPISGHTALYWYRQSLGQGLEFLIYFQGNSAPDKSGLPSDRFSAERTGGSVSTLTIQRTQQEDSAVYLCASSLLSGGNTIYFGEGSWLTVV.

This chain joins TRBV7-9 and TRBJ2-1; D may match TRBD1 or TRBD2 (5 bases each). V shed 2 bases and J shed 10 bases, with 15 bases lying between them. The germline V gene encodes CDR1 SEHNR and CDR2 FQNEAQ (reference sequence). The CDR3 totals 14 residues. For the CDR3, the DNA is TGTGCCAGCAGCTTACCGGGACCACCAATCGAGCAGTTCTTC. Translating gives CASSLPGPPIEQFF.

The chain links TRBV28 to TRBJ2-7; D remains ambiguous. The CDR3 is 13 residues long. V was shortened by 6 bases and J by 3 bases, with 12 bases between the two germline ends. CDR1 MDHEN and CDR2 SYDVKM come from the germline V gene. CDR3 in amino acids: CASSELGSYEQYF. For the CDR3, the DNA is TGTGCCAGCAGCGAGTTAGGTAGCTACGAGCAGTACTTC.